This entry describes one T cell receptor beta chain. The CDR3 has 15 residues. CDR1 MNHEY and CDR2 SVGAGI come from the germline V gene. Trimming stripped 8 bases from V and 10 bases from J, with 23 bases between. The sample originates from a study of blood T cell repertoires in COVID-19. Study at large: Acute and convalescent COVID-19 specimens originated in the United States, Italy and Spain. The analysed material was cDNA or gDNA that came from T cells, B-cell-depleted T cells, or PBMCs.

As handled by the study authors: Amplification of reference gene primers provided the estimated nucleated cell counts. The data were produced by immunoSEQ multiplex PCR, yet TCRdb's version contains in-frame clones alone and is incomplete. The V and J calls and clone size were taken over from that table, and D and trimming were inferred from the DNA. The sample lists about 110,000 clones, roughly 80% seen once, with approximately 7.9% in the top ten. Sequencing was performed on peripheral blood. The V call is TRBV6-5, the J call TRBJ1-4; tentatively, D is TRBD1 (6 bases). The source is a man between 65 and 85 years old with acute or convalescent COVID-19. The CDR3 reads CASSIGDRQVIKLFF. CDR3 coding DNA: TGTGCCAGCTCAATAGGGGATCGACAGGTTATAAAACTGTTTTTT.